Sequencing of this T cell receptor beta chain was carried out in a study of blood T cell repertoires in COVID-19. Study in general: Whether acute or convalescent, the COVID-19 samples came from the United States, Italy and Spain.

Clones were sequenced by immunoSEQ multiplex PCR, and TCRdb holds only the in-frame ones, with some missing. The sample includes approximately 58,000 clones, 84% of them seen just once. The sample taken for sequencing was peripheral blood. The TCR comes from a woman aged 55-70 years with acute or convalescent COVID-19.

The CDR3 bases are TGCAGCGCAGGACAGGGTGACTACAATGAGCAGTTCTTC. Translating gives CSAGQGDYNEQFF. The chain uses TRBV29-1 and TRBJ2-1; the match to TRBD1 covers 8 bases. Germline lookup yields CDR1 SQVTM and CDR2 ANQGSEA. J gave up 3 bases and V 7 bases, and 5 bases lay outside the gene matches. The CDR3 runs 13 residues.